These 24 T cell receptor beta chains were sequenced from one sample in a study of blood T cell repertoires in COVID-19. Some clones are missing from TCRdb's copy, which holds only in-frame ones; the method was immunoSEQ multiplex PCR. This table holds about 350,000 clones, 70% to 90% found once. The specimen sequenced was peripheral blood. These receptors were obtained from a woman aged 60-70 years with COVID-19, enrolled during active disease.

The CDR3, as DNA: TGCGCCAGCAGCTTGGCTCGGTCGGGGGGCGTATCGGGGAACACTGAAGCTTTCTTT. It encodes CASSLARSGGVSGNTEAFF. The chain has TRBV5-1 and TRBJ1-1, with a tentative D call TRBD1 (6 bases). Per germline, CDR1 SGHRS and CDR2 YFSETQ. Trimming stripped 0 bases from V and 1 base from J, with 22 bases between. The CDR3 length is 19 residues.

The J gene is TRBJ2-5, the V gene TRBV2; D might be TRBD2 (5 bases). CDR1 SNHLY and CDR2 FYNNEI come from the germline V gene. V lost 7 bases and J 2 bases, leaving 14 bases between the germline ends. CDR3 length equals 14 residues. CDR3 protein: CASTSAGTQETQYF. As DNA, the CDR3 is TGTGCCAGCACCTCCGCGGGTACTCAAGAGACCCAGTACTTC.

This clone was counted once. The chain joins TRBV5-6 to TRBJ2-7; D uncertain. CDR3 length: 12 amino acids. Germline-derived CDR1 and CDR2 are SGHDT and YYEEEE. V was clipped by 4 bases and J by 1 base, with 6 bases between them. The CDR3 DNA reads as TGTGCCAGCAGCCAAACATCCTACGAGCAGTACTTC. Its translation is CASSQTSYEQYF.

V gene TRBV5-4 combines with J gene TRBJ2-7; the match to TRBD2 covers 10 bases. Germline V gene lookup returns CDR1 SGHNT and CDR2 YYREEE (reference sequence). This CDR3 has 15 amino acids. V lost 4 bases to trimming and J lost 0 bases; unmatched junction nucleotides: 4. The CDR3 spells CASSQLAGLSYEQYF. In DNA, the CDR3 is TGTGCCAGCAGCCAACTAGCGGGGCTCTCCTACGAGCAGTACTTC.

The rearrangement links TRBV27 to TRBJ1-2; D gene ambiguous. Germline V gene lookup returns CDR1 MNHEY and CDR2 SMNVEV (reference sequence). V was pared by 7 bases and J by 0 bases, with 9 bases between. CDR3 length: 13 residues. CDR3 in DNA: TGTGCCAGCATGGGCTTAGCTAACTATGGCTACACCTTC. This sequence encodes CASMGLANYGYTF.

V is TRBV7-3 and J is TRBJ2-7, with D possibly TRBD1 on 6 matching bases. This CDR3 has 15 amino acids. V was pared by 1 base and J by 8 bases, with 18 bases between. CDR1 is SGHTA, CDR2 FQGTGA, per germline. CDR3 nucleotides: TGTGCCAGCAGCTTAAACCAGGGGTTAGGCTCCCAGCAGTACTTC. Amino acid sequence: CASSLNQGLGSQQYF.

Regarding this clone: In the same sample, other DNA sequences code for this CDR3. The V gene is TRBV12-3 or TRBV12-4, the J gene TRBJ1-2; 7 bases line up with TRBD1. Unmatched junction bases numbered 2, after V lost 5 bases and J lost 2 bases. This CDR3 comprises 13 residues. For the CDR3, the DNA is TGTGCCAGCAGTACACAGGGGAACTATGGCTACACCTTC. Its translation is CASSTQGNYGYTF.

The chain has TRBV9 and TRBJ1-2; 8 bases map to TRBD1. J was trimmed by 3 bases and V by 6 bases; bases with no gene match: 16. CDR1 and CDR2 (germline): SGDLS, YYNGEE. The CDR3 consists of 17 residues. The CDR3 region is CASTPRRLSGQDYGYTF. As DNA, the CDR3 is TGTGCCAGCACCCCCCGTAGATTATCGGGACAGGACTATGGCTACACCTTC.

The rearrangement links TRBV11-3 to TRBJ2-3; D uncertain. The ends were cut back, 0 bases at V and 1 base at J, with 5 bases in the middle. The CDR3 contains 14 residues. Germline V gives CDR1 SGHNT, CDR2 YENEEA. The CDR3 DNA is TGTGCCAGCAGCTTAGATCTCGGCACAGATACGCAGTATTTT. Protein product: CASSLDLGTDTQYF.

The chain employs TRBV9 and TRBJ1-1; 10 nucleotides align to TRBD1. CDR1 SGDLS and CDR2 YYNGEE come from the germline V gene. CDR3 length equals 16 residues. The V and J ends lost 0 bases and 0 bases, in that order; junction bases with no gene match: 2. The CDR3 sequence is CASSVGGQGMNTEAFF. The CDR3 DNA reads as TGTGCCAGCAGCGTAGGGGGACAGGGGATGAACACTGAAGCTTTCTTT.

This clone was seen repeatedly, ten times or more. The chain combines TRBV7-3 with TRBJ2-7; 8 bases are shared with TRBD2. Germline V gives CDR1 SGHTA, CDR2 FQGTGA. This CDR3 contains 14 residues. With 6 bases clipped from V and 6 bases from J, the junction kept 10 bases outside the gene matches. CDR3 DNA sequence: TGTGCCAGCAGTACCGGGACTAGATCTGGCGAGCAGTACTTC. It specifies CASSTGTRSGEQYF.

The CDR3 nucleotides read TGTGCCATCAGCCCCGGGACTGGCCACTACGAGCAGTACTTC. Its protein product is CAISPGTGHYEQYF. The chain carries TRBV10-3 and TRBJ2-7; TRBD2 might be the D (6 bases). Germline loops: CDR1 ENHRY, CDR2 SYGVKD. V was shortened by 6 bases and J by 3 bases, with 15 bases between the two germline ends. The CDR3 covers 14 residues.

V usage is TRBV5-1 and J usage is TRBJ2-7, with 7 nucleotides matching TRBD1. Trimming at V came to 3 bases and at J to 0 bases, leaving 9 bases not matched to a gene. The CDR3 totals 16 residues. The V gene's germline CDR1 is SGHRS and CDR2 YFSETQ. DNA of the CDR3: TGCGCCAGCAGCTCGTATGGACAGGCGTTCTCCTACGAGCAGTACTTC. Translating it yields CASSSYGQAFSYEQYF.

Only a few counts were recorded for this clone. The chain combines TRBV5-6 with TRBJ1-4; D ambiguous. The V and J ends lost 0 bases and 8 bases respectively, with 8 bases between them. CDR1 and CDR2 (germline): SGHDT, YYEEEE. The CDR3 loop spans 13 amino acids. The CDR3 region is CASSLGVREKLFF. The CDR3, as DNA: TGTGCCAGCAGCTTGGGCGTTCGAGAAAAACTGTTTTTT. Filled out from reference TRBV5-6 and TRBJ1-4, the complete variable domain reads DAGVTQSPTHLIKTRGQQVTLRCSPKSGHDTVSWYQQALGQGPQFIFQYYEEEERQRGNFPDRFSGHQFPNYSSELNVNALLLGDSALYLCASSLGVREKLFFGSGTQLSVL.

V is TRBV27 and J is TRBJ2-5; perhaps TRBD2 as D (7 bases). Per the germline V gene, CDR1 is MNHEY and CDR2 is SMNVEV (reference sequence). This CDR3 region has 19 residues. Deletions cut 4 bases from V and 3 bases from J, with 27 bases between. Here the CDR3 reads CASSSHRSSEGGPEETQYF. In nucleotides, the CDR3 is TGTGCCAGCAGTTCCCACAGGTCGAGCGAGGGGGGGCCAGAAGAGACCCAGTACTTC.

The chain joins TRBV6-5 to TRBJ1-3, with D possibly TRBD1 on 5 matching bases. Trimming stripped 4 bases from V and 0 bases from J, with 13 bases between. Germline loops: CDR1 MNHEY, CDR2 SVGAGI. This CDR3 region has 16 residues. Written as DNA, the CDR3 is TGTGCCAGCAGTTCCGGGACGGGGGGCTCTGGAAACACCATATATTTT. Its translation: CASSSGTGGSGNTIYF.

Only one count was recorded for this clone. The chain couples TRBV5-1 to TRBJ1-1; TRBD1 aligns across 8 bases. V trimming: 4 bases; J trimming: 10 bases; junction bases outside the gene matches: 12. Germline V gene data show CDR1 as SGHRS and CDR2 as YFSETQ. This CDR3 is 14 amino acids long. Here the CDR3 reads CASSPGQGESVAFF. The CDR3, as DNA: TGCGCCAGCAGCCCCGGACAGGGAGAATCTGTAGCTTTCTTT.

The J gene is TRBJ2-6, the V gene TRBV5-4, with 8 positions matching TRBD1. The length of the CDR3 is 17 residues. V shed 4 bases, J shed 0 bases, and the junction held 6 bases outside the gene matches. In germline, CDR1 is SGHNT, CDR2 YYREEE (reference sequence). CDR3 sequence: CASSKGQVASGANVLTF. The CDR3 DNA reads TGTGCCAGCAGCAAGGGACAGGTTGCCTCTGGGGCCAACGTCCTGACTTTC.

V usage is TRBV13 and J usage is TRBJ2-7, with 9 positions matching TRBD2. V trimming: 6 bases; J trimming: 6 bases; junction bases outside the gene matches: 6. The CDR3 sequence is 13 residues long. Per the germline V gene, CDR1 is PRHDT and CDR2 is FYEKMQ (reference sequence). The DNA for the CDR3 is TGTGCCAGCAGTGCGGGGGGGACGGTCGAGCAGTACTTC. The encoded protein is CASSAGGTVEQYF.

The V gene is TRBV19, the J gene TRBJ1-1; D gene ambiguous. From germline, CDR1 is LNHDA and CDR2 SQIVND (reference sequence). This CDR3 region has 14 residues. Trimming stripped 5 bases from V and 0 bases from J, with 10 bases between. CDR3: CASSGWRLNTEAFF. For the CDR3, the DNA is TGTGCCAGTAGTGGGTGGAGACTGAACACTGAAGCTTTCTTT.

This chain links TRBV9 with TRBJ2-1; 11 nucleotides line up with TRBD2. V was clipped by 0 bases and J by 7 bases; unmatched bases: 3. CDR1 SGDLS and CDR2 YYNGEE come from the germline V gene. CDR3 length: 15 amino acids. The DNA of the CDR3 is TGTGCCAGCAGCGTAGCCTCTAGCGGGGGGAATGAGCAGTTCTTC. Its translation is CASSVASSGGNEQFF.

The V call is TRBV30, the J call TRBJ1-1; 7 bases are shared with TRBD1. J lost 3 bases, V lost 0 bases, and 10 bases had no gene match. CDR1 GTSNPN and CDR2 SVGIG come from the germline V gene (reference sequence). There are 16 residues in the CDR3. CDR3 sequence reads: CAWSVPLRGRDTEAFF. The CDR3 nucleotides read TGTGCCTGGAGTGTTCCCTTAAGGGGGCGCGACACTGAAGCTTTCTTT.

The rearrangement uses TRBV13 and TRBJ1-6, with a possible D match to TRBD1 (6 bases). Trimming left V 5 bases short and J 10 bases short, with 18 bases between. There are 15 residues in the CDR3. The germline CDR1 and CDR2 sequences are PRHDT and FYEKMQ (reference sequence). The CDR3 DNA reads as TGTGCCAGCAGCGTGGGGAACAGGGTAGGCTCACCCCTCCACTTT. Residues: CASSVGNRVGSPLHF.

The chain couples TRBV24-1 to TRBJ2-5, with 8 bases matching TRBD1. Germline V lookup: CDR1 KGHDR, CDR2 SFDVKD. This CDR3 is built from 16 residues. V dropped 3 bases and J dropped 0; count of bases not matched to a gene: 5. The CDR3 nucleotides are TGTGCCACCAGTGATGGAGGACAGGGCTACCAAGAGACCCAGTACTTC. Encoded protein: CATSDGGQGYQETQYF.